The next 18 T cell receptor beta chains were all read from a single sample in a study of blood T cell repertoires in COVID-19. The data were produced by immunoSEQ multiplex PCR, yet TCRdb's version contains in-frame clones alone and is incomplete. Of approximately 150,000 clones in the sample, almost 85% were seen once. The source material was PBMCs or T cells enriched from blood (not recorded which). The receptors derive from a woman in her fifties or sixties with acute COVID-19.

CDR3 bases: TGTGCCAGCAGCCCCGTCGACGACGGGTGGCAAGAGACCCAGTACTTC. It yields the protein CASSPVDDGWQETQYF. The chain uses TRBV9 and TRBJ2-5; D is unclear. CDR1 and CDR2 (germline): SGDLS, YYNGEE. Between the trimmed V and J ends, which lost 4 bases and 2 bases, there was a span of 18 bases. The length of the CDR3 is 16 residues.

The DNA for the CDR3 is TGTGCCAGCAGCCTGACCCTGGCTAGCGGGAGTGAGCAGTTCTTC. Protein sequence: CASSLTLASGSEQFF. This chain uses TRBV5-5 with TRBJ2-1; TRBD2 agrees at 10 bases. The CDR3 sequence is 15 residues long. Germline V gene data show CDR1 as SGHKS and CDR2 as YYEKEE (reference sequence). Trimming removed 4 bases from V and 9 bases from J; junction bases left unmatched: 10. The variable domain in full, completed from reference TRBV5-5 and TRBJ2-1, reads DAGVTQSPTHLIKTRGQQVTLRCSPISGHKSVSWYQQVLGQGPQFIFQYYEKEERGRGNFPDRFSARQFPNYSSELNVNALLLGDSALYLCASSLTLASGSEQFFGPGTRLTVL.

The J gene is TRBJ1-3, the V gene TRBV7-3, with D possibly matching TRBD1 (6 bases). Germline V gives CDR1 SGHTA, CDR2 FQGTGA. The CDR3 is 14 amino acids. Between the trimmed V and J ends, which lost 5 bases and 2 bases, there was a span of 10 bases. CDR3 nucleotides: TGTGCCAGCAGCCAGACAGGAACTGGAAACACCATATATTTT. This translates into CASSQTGTGNTIYF.

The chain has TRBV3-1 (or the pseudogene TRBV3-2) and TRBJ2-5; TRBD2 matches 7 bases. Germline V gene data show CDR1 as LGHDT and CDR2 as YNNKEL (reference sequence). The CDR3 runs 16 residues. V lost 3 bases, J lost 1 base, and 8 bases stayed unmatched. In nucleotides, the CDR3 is TGTGCCAGCAGCCACCGGCTAGCGGAAACCCAAGAGACCCAGTACTTC. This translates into CASSHRLAETQETQYF.

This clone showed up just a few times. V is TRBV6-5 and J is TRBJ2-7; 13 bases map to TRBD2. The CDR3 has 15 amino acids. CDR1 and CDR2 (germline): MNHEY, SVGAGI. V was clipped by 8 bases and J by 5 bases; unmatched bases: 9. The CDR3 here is CASRRSGLAGDEQYF. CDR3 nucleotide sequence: TGTGCCAGCCGGAGGTCTGGACTAGCGGGAGACGAGCAGTACTTC.

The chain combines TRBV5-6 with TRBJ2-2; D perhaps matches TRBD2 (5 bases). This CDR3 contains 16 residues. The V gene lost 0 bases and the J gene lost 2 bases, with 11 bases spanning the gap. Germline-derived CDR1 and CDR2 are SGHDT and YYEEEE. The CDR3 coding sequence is TGTGCCAGCAGCTTGGGGTATAGCGCAAACACCGGGGAGCTGTTTTTT. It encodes CASSLGYSANTGELFF.

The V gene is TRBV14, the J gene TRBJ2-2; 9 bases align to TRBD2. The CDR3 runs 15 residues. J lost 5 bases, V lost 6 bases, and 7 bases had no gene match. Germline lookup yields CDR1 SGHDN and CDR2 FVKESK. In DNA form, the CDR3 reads TGTGCCAGCAGGTTCAATAGCGGGAGAACCGGGGAGCTGTTTTTT. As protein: CASRFNSGRTGELFF.

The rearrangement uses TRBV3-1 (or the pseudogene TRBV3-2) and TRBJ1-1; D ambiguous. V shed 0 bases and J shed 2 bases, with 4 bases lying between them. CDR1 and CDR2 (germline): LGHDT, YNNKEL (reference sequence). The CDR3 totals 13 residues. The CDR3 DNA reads TGTGCCAGCAGCCAAGAAATAAACACTGAAGCTTTCTTT. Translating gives CASSQEINTEAFF.

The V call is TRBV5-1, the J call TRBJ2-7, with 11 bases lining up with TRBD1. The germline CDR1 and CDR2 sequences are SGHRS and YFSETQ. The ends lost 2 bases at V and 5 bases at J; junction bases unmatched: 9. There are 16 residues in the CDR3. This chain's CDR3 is CASSFTGTGGFNEQYF. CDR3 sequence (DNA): TGCGCCAGCAGCTTTACCGGGACAGGGGGTTTCAACGAGCAGTACTTC. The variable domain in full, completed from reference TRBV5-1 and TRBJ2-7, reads KAGVTQTPRYLIKTRGQQVTLSCSPISGHRSVSWYQQTPGQGLQFLFEYFSETQRNKGNFPGRFSGRQFSNSRSEMNVSTLELGDSALYLCASSFTGTGGFNEQYFGPGTRLTVT.

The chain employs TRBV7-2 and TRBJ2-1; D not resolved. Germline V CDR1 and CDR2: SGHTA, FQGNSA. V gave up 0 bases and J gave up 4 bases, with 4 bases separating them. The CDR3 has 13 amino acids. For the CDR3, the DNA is TGTGCCAGCAGCTTAGCTGCGTACAATGAGCAGTTCTTC. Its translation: CASSLAAYNEQFF.

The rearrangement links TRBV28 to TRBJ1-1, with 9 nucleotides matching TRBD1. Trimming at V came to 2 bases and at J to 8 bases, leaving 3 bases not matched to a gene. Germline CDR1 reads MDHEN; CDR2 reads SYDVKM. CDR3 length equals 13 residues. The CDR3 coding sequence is TGTGCCAGCAGTTTAGGGACAGGGTTAGAAGCTTTCTTT. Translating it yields CASSLGTGLEAFF.

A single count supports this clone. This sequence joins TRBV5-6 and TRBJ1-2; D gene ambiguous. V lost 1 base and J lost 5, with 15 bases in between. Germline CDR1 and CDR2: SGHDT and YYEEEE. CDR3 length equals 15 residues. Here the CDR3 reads CASSLYHRGEYGYTF. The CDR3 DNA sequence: TGTGCCAGCAGCTTGTACCATCGGGGAGAGTATGGCTACACCTTC.

The DNA of the CDR3 is TGTGCCAGCAGTGAGGGAAGGGGTGTCTACGAGCAGTACTTC. Its translation is CASSEGRGVYEQYF. V and J are TRBV6-1 and TRBJ2-7, with D perhaps matching TRBD1 (5 bases). Trimming shortened V by 3 bases and J by 3 bases, and 12 bases separated the two germline ends. This CDR3 spans 14 amino acids. From germline, CDR1 is MNHNS and CDR2 SASEGT.

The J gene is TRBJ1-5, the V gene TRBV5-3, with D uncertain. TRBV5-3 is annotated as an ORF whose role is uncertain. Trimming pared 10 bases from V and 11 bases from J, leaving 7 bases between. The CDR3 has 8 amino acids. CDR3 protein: CARRAQHF. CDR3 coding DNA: TGTGCCCGTCGGGCCCAGCATTTT.

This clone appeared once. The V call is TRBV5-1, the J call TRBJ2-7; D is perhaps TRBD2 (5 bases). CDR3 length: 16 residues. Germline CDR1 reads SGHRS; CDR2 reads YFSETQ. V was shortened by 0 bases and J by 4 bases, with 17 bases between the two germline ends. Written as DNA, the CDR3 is TGCGCCAGCAGCTTGGGCCCGCGGGCGGAAGGTTACGAGCAGTACTTC. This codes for CASSLGPRAEGYEQYF.

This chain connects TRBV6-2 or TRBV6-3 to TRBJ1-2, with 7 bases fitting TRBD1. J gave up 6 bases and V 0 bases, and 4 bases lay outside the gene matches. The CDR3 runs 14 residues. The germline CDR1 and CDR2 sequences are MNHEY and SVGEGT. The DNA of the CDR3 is TGTGCCAGCAGTTACTCGACGCAGGGGGATGGCTACACCTTC. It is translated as CASSYSTQGDGYTF.

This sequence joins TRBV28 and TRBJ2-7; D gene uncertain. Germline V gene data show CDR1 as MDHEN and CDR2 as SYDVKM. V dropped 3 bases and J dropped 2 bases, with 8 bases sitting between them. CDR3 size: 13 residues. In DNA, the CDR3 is TGTGCCAGCAGTTTTGGGCGACCCTACGAGCAGTACTTC. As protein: CASSFGRPYEQYF.

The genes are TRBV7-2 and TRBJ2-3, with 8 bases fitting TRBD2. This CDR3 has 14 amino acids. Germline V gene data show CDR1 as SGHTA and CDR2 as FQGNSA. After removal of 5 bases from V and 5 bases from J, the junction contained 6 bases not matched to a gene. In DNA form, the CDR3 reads TGTGCCAGCAGCCCTGGACTAGCACTAGATACGCAGTATTTT. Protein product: CASSPGLALDTQYF.